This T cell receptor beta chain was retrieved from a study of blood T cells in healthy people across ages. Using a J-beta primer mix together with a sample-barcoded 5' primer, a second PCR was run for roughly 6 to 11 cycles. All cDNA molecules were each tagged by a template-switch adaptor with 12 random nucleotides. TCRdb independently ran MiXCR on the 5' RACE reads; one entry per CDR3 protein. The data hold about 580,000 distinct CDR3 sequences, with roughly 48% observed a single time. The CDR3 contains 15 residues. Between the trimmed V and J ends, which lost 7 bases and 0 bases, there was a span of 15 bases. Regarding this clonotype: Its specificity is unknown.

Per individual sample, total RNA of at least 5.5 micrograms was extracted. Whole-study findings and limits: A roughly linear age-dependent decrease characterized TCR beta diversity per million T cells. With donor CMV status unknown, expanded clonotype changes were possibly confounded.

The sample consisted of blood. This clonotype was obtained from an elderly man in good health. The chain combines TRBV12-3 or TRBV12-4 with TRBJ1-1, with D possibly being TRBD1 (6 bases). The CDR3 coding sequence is TGTGCCAGCATCGGGGGGCACCTCCTGAACACTGAAGCTTTCTTT. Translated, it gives CASIGGHLLNTEAFF.